These T cell receptor beta chains were read from a single sample in a study of identical twins. TCRdb itself ran the 5' RACE reads through MiXCR, one entry per CDR3 protein. The sample contains 420,000 or so distinct CDR3 sequences, under 20% of which appear only once. Sequenced sample: naive T cells sorted from blood. These receptors all stem from a man aged 50 to 60 in good health. Each CDR3 is given with its conserved first and last residue. Fields, in order: clone size, V gene, J gene, D gene, CDR3 protein, CDR3 DNA. D genes are given only for firm matches. Clone size is given for some rows only: seen once, a few or many times, or a class if the clone is expanded.

-,TRBV5-4,TRBJ2-1,TRBD2,CASSWANVAGGMEQFF,TGTGCCAGCAGCTGGGCGAATGTAGCGGGAGGGATGGAGCAGTTCTTC
-,TRBV19,TRBJ2-7,TRBD1,CASTQPGTGRNEQYF,TGTGCCAGTACCCAACCCGGGACAGGGAGGAACGAGCAGTACTTC
many,TRBV6-1,TRBJ2-7,TRBD1,CASSRNPTTGGHEQYF,TGTGCCAGCAGTCGTAACCCCACGACAGGGGGCCACGAGCAGTACTTC
-,TRBV19,TRBJ1-5,-,CASSVNAQPQHF,TGTGCCAGTAGTGTCAACGCCCAGCCCCAGCATTTT
-,TRBV27,TRBJ2-1,-,CASSLNQGDEQFF,TGTGCCAGCAGTTTAAACCAGGGTGATGAGCAGTTCTTC
many,TRBV20-1,TRBJ1-3,-,CSASTGAGNTIYF,TGCAGTGCTAGCACGGGGGCTGGAAACACCATATATTTT
many,TRBV12-3/TRBV12-4,TRBJ1-5,-,CASRFESFSNQPQHF,TGTGCCAGCAGGTTCGAGTCCTTTAGCAATCAGCCCCAGCATTTT
few,TRBV29-1,TRBJ2-1,-,CSVEYLASRGMGEQFF,TGCAGCGTTGAGTACCTAGCGAGCCGGGGGATGGGTGAGCAGTTCTTC
few,TRBV12-3/TRBV12-4,TRBJ2-5,-,CASRLAGGETQYF,TGTGCCAGCAGACTAGCCGGCGGGGAGACCCAGTACTTC
-,TRBV4-1,TRBJ2-7,-,CASSQVIGGSYEQYF,TGCGCCAGCAGCCAAGTGATCGGGGGATCCTACGAGCAGTACTTC
-,TRBV5-1,TRBJ1-4,-,CASSLDSATNEKLFF,TGCGCCAGCAGCCTTGACAGTGCAACTAATGAAAAACTGTTTTTT
many,TRBV4-3,TRBJ2-3,TRBD2,CASSQDEASGSDTQYF,TGCGCCAGCAGCCAAGATGAGGCTAGCGGGAGCGATACGCAGTATTTT
few,TRBV4-3,TRBJ1-3,TRBD1,CASSPTPGGPGNTIYF,TGCGCCAGCAGCCCTACCCCAGGGGGACCAGGAAACACCATATATTTT
few,TRBV4-1,TRBJ2-1,TRBD1,CASSHRDRNNNEQFF,TGCGCCAGCAGTCACCGGGACAGGAACAACAATGAGCAGTTCTTC
many,TRBV30,TRBJ2-7,TRBD1,CAWSRDRGDEQYF,TGTGCCTGGAGCCGAGACAGGGGCGACGAGCAGTACTTC
many,TRBV12-3/TRBV12-4,TRBJ2-7,TRBD1,CASSRQGRYEQYF,TGTGCCAGCAGTCGACAGGGGCGGTACGAGCAGTACTTC
many,TRBV5-1,TRBJ1-5,-,CASSLSGMDEPQHF,TGCGCCAGCAGCTTGTCAGGTATGGATGAGCCCCAGCATTTT
-,TRBV2,TRBJ2-1,-,CANRRSSYNEQFF,TGTGCTAATAGGCGGTCCTCCTACAATGAGCAGTTCTTC
many,TRBV12-3/TRBV12-4,TRBJ2-7,-,CASSLEQGREQYF,TGTGCCAGCAGTTTAGAGCAGGGACGCGAGCAGTACTTC
few,TRBV11-2,TRBJ2-1,-,CASSLDRRRGEQFF,TGTGCCAGCAGCTTAGATCGGAGAAGAGGAGAGCAGTTCTTC
-,TRBV7-9,TRBJ1-4,-,CASTPNLGANEKLFF,TGTGCCAGCACCCCCAACCTCGGGGCTAATGAAAAACTGTTTTTT
few,TRBV20-1,TRBJ2-3,-,CSAQPGYTQYF,TGCAGTGCGCAGCCCGGGTATACGCAGTATTTT
many,TRBV6-2/TRBV6-3,TRBJ1-5,-,CASSYETGEISNQPQHF,TGTGCCAGCAGTTACGAGACAGGCGAGATTAGCAATCAGCCCCAGCATTTT
many,TRBV15,TRBJ2-3,-,CATSSNRRLGAQYF,TGTGCCACCAGCAGCAACAGGCGACTAGGGGCGCAGTATTTT
many,TRBV29-1,TRBJ2-7,TRBD2,CSVAKRLAGDYEQYF,TGCAGCGTTGCGAAAAGACTAGCGGGAGATTACGAGCAGTACTTC
many,TRBV6-2/TRBV6-3,TRBJ2-5,-,CASSYSGDQYF,TGTGCCAGCAGTTACTCGGGGGACCAGTACTTC
-,TRBV6-6,TRBJ2-3,TRBD2,CASSSRGVDTQYF,TGTGCCAGCAGCAGCCGGGGGGTCGATACGCAGTATTTT
few,TRBV20-1,TRBJ2-7,TRBD1,CSARDVTGDLYEQYF,TGCAGTGCTAGAGATGTTACAGGGGACCTCTACGAGCAGTACTTC
once,TRBV2,TRBJ2-5,-,CASRGGPLEQETQYF,TGTGCCAGCAGAGGAGGTCCTCTTGAGCAAGAGACCCAGTACTTC
-,TRBV7-9,TRBJ1-5,-,CASSLGEWPQHF,TGTGCCAGCAGCTTAGGAGAATGGCCCCAGCATTTT
-,TRBV12-3/TRBV12-4,TRBJ1-1,TRBD1,CASRKTGFHTEAFF,TGTGCCAGCAGAAAGACAGGGTTTCACACTGAAGCTTTCTTT
few,TRBV7-6,TRBJ2-2,-,CASSLFPDSTGELFF,TGTGCCAGCAGCTTATTCCCCGACTCCACCGGGGAGCTGTTTTTT
few,TRBV5-6,TRBJ2-1,-,CASSFDRYNEQFF,TGTGCCAGCAGCTTTGACAGGTACAATGAGCAGTTCTTC
-,TRBV5-1,TRBJ1-4,-,CASSLLDRGELFF,TGCGCCAGCAGCCTTCTCGACAGAGGGGAACTGTTTTTT
-,TRBV12-3/TRBV12-4,TRBJ2-3,-,CASRGDTQYF,TGTGCCAGCAGGGGAGATACGCAGTATTTT
many,TRBV28,TRBJ2-1,TRBD1,CASSSPGTGGMAGSNNEQFF,TGTGCCAGCAGTTCCCCCGGGACAGGGGGCATGGCGGGCTCAAACAATGAGCAGTTCTTC
few,TRBV29-1,TRBJ2-5,-,CSAQGTLRETQYF,TGCAGCGCACAGGGCACCCTGAGAGAGACCCAGTACTTC
few,TRBV29-1,TRBJ2-7,TRBD2,CSVEDELGSGRWNEQYF,TGCAGCGTTGAAGATGAGTTGGGTAGCGGGAGGTGGAACGAGCAGTACTTC
many,TRBV9,TRBJ2-3,-,CASSVRWGVGDTQYF,TGTGCCAGCAGCGTCCGGTGGGGGGTTGGGGATACGCAGTATTTT
few,TRBV5-1,TRBJ2-1,-,CASSLASSSPSYNEQFF,TGCGCCAGCAGCTTGGCCTCTAGCAGCCCCTCCTACAATGAGCAGTTCTTC
many,TRBV11-2,TRBJ2-5,-,CASRAYGSKETQYF,TGTGCCAGCAGAGCGTACGGCTCCAAAGAGACCCAGTACTTC
many,TRBV2,TRBJ2-3,-,CASTYTTLRTDTQYF,TGTGCCAGTACGTATACAACATTGCGGACAGATACGCAGTATTTT
few,TRBV4-2,TRBJ1-3,TRBD1,CASSQGQGLRDTIYF,TGTGCCAGCAGCCAGGGACAGGGACTAAGGGACACCATATATTTT
-,TRBV10-3,TRBJ2-2,-,CAISEMDKNTGELFF,TGTGCCATCAGTGAAATGGACAAGAACACCGGGGAGCTGTTTTTT
few,TRBV4-3,TRBJ1-1,-,CASSHGRAMYTEAFF,TGCGCCAGCAGCCACGGGAGGGCTATGTACACTGAAGCTTTCTTT
-,TRBV20-1,TRBJ2-7,TRBD1,CSARLEDRVGSYEQYF,TGCAGTGCTAGACTCGAGGACAGGGTTGGCTCCTACGAGCAGTACTTC
few,TRBV28,TRBJ2-6,TRBD1,CASSLSRQGIAFGANVLTF,TGTGCCAGCAGTTTATCCCGACAGGGAATCGCTTTTGGGGCCAACGTCCTGACTTTC
-,TRBV4-2,TRBJ2-1,-,CASSPGQGRVAGGLGYNEQFF,TGTGCCAGCAGCCCGGGACAGGGGAGAGTAGCGGGAGGTTTGGGCTACAATGAGCAGTTCTTC
few,TRBV20-1,TRBJ2-5,-,CSAIGLRETQYF,TGCAGTGCTATAGGTCTGAGGGAGACCCAGTACTTC
-,TRBV29-1,TRBJ2-3,-,CSAQGLEGPQYF,TGCAGCGCACAGGGACTTGAGGGCCCGCAGTATTTT
many,TRBV14,TRBJ1-2,-,CASSQGPTGSYGYTF,TGTGCCAGCAGCCAAGGTCCTACAGGGAGCTATGGCTACACCTTC
-,TRBV9,TRBJ1-2,-,CASSVDVANYGYTF,TGTGCCAGCAGCGTAGATGTAGCTAACTATGGCTACACCTTC
many,TRBV27,TRBJ2-1,TRBD2,CASRRTSGIQTHEQFF,TGTGCCAGCAGACGGACTAGCGGTATACAAACCCATGAGCAGTTCTTC
-,TRBV20-1,TRBJ2-7,TRBD1,CSALRPTGSNEQYF,TGCAGTGCTCTACGACCGACAGGGTCGAACGAGCAGTACTTC
-,TRBV20-1,TRBJ1-6,-,CSAIGEVWGHSPLHF,TGCAGTGCTATAGGCGAGGTCTGGGGCCATTCACCCCTCCACTTT